The T cell receptor beta chain under discussion was sequenced for a study of spatial heterogeneity in lung cancer. Trimming took 0 bases from V and 8 from J, leaving 9 bases between them. From germline, CDR1 is SGHRS and CDR2 YFSETQ. The CDR3 has 13 residues. TCRdb processed the 5' RACE reads anew with MiXCR; each CDR3 protein has one entry. The table lists under 75,000 distinct CDR3 sequences, 10% to 15% of them singletons. Time point denoted: sample taken at primary tumor resection. Whole RNA, isolated from tumor, nontumor lung or frozen PBMC, was sequenced without prior sorting. This TCR derives from a male donor with early-stage non-small cell lung cancer. The chain employs TRBV5-1 and TRBJ2-1; tentatively, D is TRBD1 or TRBD2 (5 bases each). The sequences come from PBMCs, collected at surgery. The chain's CDR3 is CASSLGDGDEQFF. The CDR3 coding sequence is TGCGCCAGCAGCTTGGGGGACGGGGATGAGCAGTTCTTC.